These 6 T cell receptor beta chains share one sample of origin, sequenced in a study of cytomegalovirus exposure and HLA in healthy donors. The PCR made use of 60 Vbeta and 13 Jbeta primers. Profiling relied on immunoSEQ multiplex PCR, and the TCRdb table lists in-frame clones only, not all of them. The repertoire includes more than 150,000 clones, around 73% of them detected once, and about 1.5% sits in the top ten. Sequenced sample: PBMCs. The receptors were sampled from a male donor in good health and CMV-seronegative.

The J gene is TRBJ2-7, the V gene TRBV30, with 9 bases aligning to TRBD1. V lost 2 bases, J lost 4 bases, and 3 bases stayed unmatched. The CDR3 contains 13 residues. The germline gives CDR1 GTSNPN, CDR2 SVGIG (reference sequence). The CDR3 is CAWSRDRAYEQYF. CDR3 DNA sequence: TGTGCCTGGAGTCGGGACAGGGCTTACGAGCAGTACTTC.

J is TRBJ2-7 and V is TRBV5-4, with D perhaps matching TRBD1 (5 bases). Trimming removed 7 bases from V and 0 bases from J, with 8 bases in between. CDR3 size: 12 residues. Germline V lookup: CDR1 SGHNT, CDR2 YYREEE (reference sequence). CDR3 DNA: TGTGCCAGCGGGGCGGACTCCTACGAGCAGTACTTC. This codes for CASGADSYEQYF.

V is TRBV11-3 and J is TRBJ2-5, with a tentative D call TRBD1 (5 bases). Trimming shortened V by 1 base and J by 3 bases, and 6 bases separated the two germline ends. The CDR3 is made up of 13 amino acids. Germline lookup yields CDR1 SGHNT and CDR2 YENEEA. CDR3 nucleotides: TGTGCCAGCAGCTTAGGCAGGGAAGAGACCCAGTACTTC. It translates to CASSLGREETQYF.

Only a few counts were recorded for this clone. The chain uses TRBV21-1 and TRBJ2-7; TRBD1 reflects the table's D call only, with no check against the DNA. TRBV21-1 is a listed pseudogene. The CDR3 is made up of 14 amino acids. The CDR3 here is CASTSGTHPAEQYF. The CDR3 nucleotides read TGTGCCAGCACCTCCGGGACACACCCCGCCGAGCAGTACTTC.

This clone appeared a few times. This chain connects TRBV29-1 to TRBJ2-1; D ambiguous. Deletions cut 1 base from V and 1 base from J, with 5 bases between. Germline-derived CDR1 and CDR2 are SQVTM and ANQGSEA. This CDR3 spans 13 amino acids. CDR3 protein: CSVEVASYNEQFF. The DNA for the CDR3 is TGCAGCGTTGAAGTGGCATCCTACAATGAGCAGTTCTTC.

This chain uses TRBV28 with TRBJ2-5; 7 bases align to TRBD2. Germline V gene lookup returns CDR1 MDHEN and CDR2 SYDVKM. The CDR3 totals 14 residues. Trimming removed 5 bases from V and 4 bases from J; junction bases left unmatched: 7. As DNA, the CDR3 is TGTGCCAGCAGTGGACGGGAGGATATAGAGACCCAGTACTTC. Protein: CASSGREDIETQYF.